The 7 T cell receptor beta chains presented below share a single source sample, sequenced in a study of blood T cell repertoires in COVID-19. Only in-frame clones appear in the TCRdb table, and some are missing; sequencing was by immunoSEQ multiplex PCR. The table has under 200,000 clones, about four fifths seen once; the top ten hold under 3%. The sample was peripheral blood. Source of these receptors: a human donor with acute or convalescent COVID-19. The donor label of this sample is uncertain.

This CDR3 is CASSLSGVGILHF. Here the CDR3 DNA reads TGTGCCAGCAGTTTATCGGGGGTAGGGATCCTCCACTTT. The V and J genes are TRBV28 and TRBJ1-6; maybe TRBD1 (5 bases). The CDR3 is 13 residues long. Germline assignment: CDR1 MDHEN and CDR2 SYDVKM. V gave up 1 base and J gave up 15 bases, with 13 bases separating them.

The genes are TRBV7-9 and TRBJ2-7; TRBD2 matches at 8 bases. V was clipped by 5 bases and J by 5 bases; unmatched bases: 5. The CDR3 is 13 residues long. From germline, CDR1 is SEHNR and CDR2 FQNEAQ (reference sequence). CDR3 nucleotide sequence: TGTGCCAGCAGCCCTCCGGGACTAGACGAGCAGTACTTC. It translates to CASSPPGLDEQYF.

This rearrangement joins TRBV5-1 to TRBJ2-3; TRBD2 matches at 8 bases. Germline CDR1 reads SGHRS; CDR2 reads YFSETQ. The CDR3 spans 14 residues. Losses at the gene ends were 4 bases for V and 4 bases for J; bases not matched to a gene: 5. The CDR3 reads CASSLSGGADTQYF. Here the CDR3 DNA reads TGCGCCAGCAGCCTCAGCGGGGGCGCAGATACGCAGTATTTT.

The CDR3 reads CAWSVGGVRDNEQFF. CDR3 DNA sequence: TGTGCCTGGAGTGTAGGTGGAGTTCGGGACAATGAGCAGTTCTTC. This chain connects TRBV30 to TRBJ2-1; D is unresolved. Between the trimmed V and J ends, which lost 0 bases and 5 bases, there was a span of 14 bases. CDR3 size: 15 residues. Germline V gives CDR1 GTSNPN, CDR2 SVGIG (reference sequence).

This sequence joins TRBV18 and TRBJ2-1; weak D call: TRBD1 (5 bases). Looked up from germline, CDR1 is KGHSH and CDR2 is LQKENI. V was pared by 3 bases and J by 2 bases, with 14 bases between. The CDR3 is made up of 16 amino acids. CDR3 in DNA: TGTGCCAGCTCACCGATGAGTCCAGGGACCTACAATGAGCAGTTCTTC. Its translation: CASSPMSPGTYNEQFF.

This clone appeared a few times. The CDR3 coding sequence is TGTGCCAGCAGCTTAGCAGGGACAGGGTCCACCGGGGAGCTGTTTTTT. It is translated as CASSLAGTGSTGELFF. The V call is TRBV7-9, the J call TRBJ2-2, with 9 bases identical to TRBD1. The CDR3 has 16 amino acids. Germline values: CDR1 SEHNR, CDR2 FQNEAQ (reference sequence). The ends lost 0 bases at V and 4 bases at J; junction bases unmatched: 3.

This clone appeared once. This chain connects TRBV10-3 to TRBJ2-7; 9 bases are shared with TRBD2. The CDR3 contains 17 residues. CDR1 is ENHRY and CDR2 is SYGVKD in the germline V gene. V shed 2 bases and J 2 bases; nucleotides not matched to a gene: 10. The CDR3 protein is CAISEGWIAGVPYEQYF. CDR3 in DNA: TGTGCCATCAGTGAGGGCTGGATAGCGGGGGTACCCTACGAGCAGTACTTC.